A selection of T cell receptor beta chains follows, all from one sample in a study of vaccination effects on CD4 cells after COVID-19. These TCRs' antigens remain unknown. Measured with immunoSEQ multiplex PCR; TCRdb has only the in-frame clones, and not every one. The table has tens of thousands of clones, 65% seen once. This specimen consisted of CD4+ T cells from PBMCs cultured without peptide, obtained before COVID-19 vaccination. Receptor source: a human donor who received a COVID-19 vaccine. Both conserved end residues are part of each CDR3.

TRBV18	13	TRBJ2-5	CASSPDTQETQYF
TRBV20-1	19	TRBJ1-1	CSASYSRTQGRRMNTEAFF
TRBV6-5	14	TRBJ2-1	CASRTVDLMNEQFF
TRBV12-5	19	TRBJ2-6	CASGLASKGAFSGANVLTF
TRBV11-3	16	TRBJ1-1	CASSYTGTGVRTEAFF
TRBV18	14	TRBJ2-3	CASSPISGADTQYF
TRBV29-1	14	TRBJ2-5	CSVLKTINQETQYF
TRBV3-1/TRBV3-2	15	TRBJ1-1	CASSQAPGMNTEAFF
TRBV10-2	14	TRBJ2-3	CASMTSGSTDTQYF
TRBV10-3	17	TRBJ2-6	CAATDTGGPAGANVLTF
TRBV2	15	TRBJ1-5	CASSPTTGGNQPQHF
TRBV7-7	15	TRBJ2-3	CASSFGTSTADTQYF
TRBV5-1	19	TRBJ2-7	CASSFKTSGRAVSVYEQYF
TRBV21-1	13	TRBJ2-4	CASSKEGENIQYF
TRBV7-2	14	TRBJ1-2	CASSFDRQNYGYTF
TRBV27	22	TRBJ1-1	CASSLGPWRGLRGAQTNTEAFF
TRBV7-8	15	TRBJ1-4	CASSARQGSSPPLFF
TRBV19	15	TRBJ2-6	CASSTTSSGANVLTF
TRBV19	16	TRBJ1-2	CASRGGQGGVNYGYTF
TRBV4-1	17	TRBJ2-5	CASSQASTSGGFETQYF
TRBV5-1	14	TRBJ2-6	CASSEDSGANVLTF
TRBV6-2/TRBV6-3	15	TRBJ2-3	CASSYSGDRGDTQYF
TRBV10-1	10	TRBJ1-5	CAIFDQPQHF
TRBV27	22	TRBJ1-1	CASSSLTVGRRLGGATGNEAFF
TRBV5-6	13	TRBJ2-5	CASSSGEGKTQYF
TRBV9	15	TRBJ2-7	CASSVDLAGLREQYF
TRBV6-4	15	TRBJ2-3	CASSLTSDGSDTQYF
TRBV2	14	TRBJ1-5	CASSDTHGNQPQHF
TRBV9	16	TRBJ2-1	CASSVGSGRAVDEQFF
TRBV27	17	TRBJ1-6	CASSLLPPSGRESPLHF
TRBV27	15	TRBJ2-1	CASSRQGVSYNEQFF
TRBV5-1	14	TRBJ1-5	CASSADSPNQPQHF
TRBV24-1	14	TRBJ2-2	CATSGTGNTGELFF
TRBV5-1	14	TRBJ2-1	CASSPRTTWNEQFF
TRBV5-1	15	TRBJ2-2	CASSPPSSGTGELFF
TRBV12-3/TRBV12-4	13	TRBJ1-2	CASSATGHYGYTF
TRBV6-5	14	TRBJ1-5	CASSYDRGNQPQHF
TRBV3-1/TRBV3-2	11	TRBJ1-2	CASSHGYGYTF
TRBV7-9	15	TRBJ2-1	CASSPGQGGVNEQFF
TRBV11-2	13	TRBJ1-2	CASSPRWVYGYTF